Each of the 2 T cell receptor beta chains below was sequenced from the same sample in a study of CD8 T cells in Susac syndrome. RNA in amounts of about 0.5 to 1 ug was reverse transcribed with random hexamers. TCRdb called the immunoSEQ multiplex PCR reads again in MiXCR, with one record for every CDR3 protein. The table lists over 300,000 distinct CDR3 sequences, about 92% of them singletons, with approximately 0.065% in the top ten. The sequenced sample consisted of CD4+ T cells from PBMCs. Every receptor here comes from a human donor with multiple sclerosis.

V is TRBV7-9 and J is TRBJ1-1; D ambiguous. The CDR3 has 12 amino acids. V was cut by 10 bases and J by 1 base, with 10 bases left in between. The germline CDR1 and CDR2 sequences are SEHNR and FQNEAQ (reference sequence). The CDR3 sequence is CATEGPNTEAFF. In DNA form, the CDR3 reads TGTGCCACCGAGGGTCCGAACACTGAAGCTTTCTTT.

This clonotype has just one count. The CDR3 loop is CSVHITGISYEQYF. CDR3 nucleotides: TGCAGCGTCCATATTACAGGAATCTCCTACGAGCAGTACTTC. The rearrangement uses TRBV29-1 and TRBJ2-7, with D possibly being TRBD1 (5 bases). This CDR3 region has 14 residues. The V end lost 6 bases, the J end lost 0 bases, and 15 bases lay between the germline ends. The germline V gene encodes CDR1 SQVTM and CDR2 ANQGSEA.